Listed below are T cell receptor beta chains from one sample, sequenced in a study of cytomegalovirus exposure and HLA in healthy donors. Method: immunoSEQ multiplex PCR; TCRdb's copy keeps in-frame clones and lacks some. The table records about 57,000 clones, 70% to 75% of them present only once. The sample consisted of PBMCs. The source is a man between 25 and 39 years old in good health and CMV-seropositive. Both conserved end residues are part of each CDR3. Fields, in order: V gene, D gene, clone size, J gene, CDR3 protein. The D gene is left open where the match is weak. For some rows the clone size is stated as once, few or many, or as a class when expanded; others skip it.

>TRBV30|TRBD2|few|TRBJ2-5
CAWAQRGGETQYF
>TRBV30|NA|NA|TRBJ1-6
CAWSVSGALHF
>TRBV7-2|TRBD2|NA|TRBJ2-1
CASSLGLAESSYNEQFF
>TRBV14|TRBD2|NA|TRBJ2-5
CASSQVGGTTQYF
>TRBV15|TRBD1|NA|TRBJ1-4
CATSSTSGTGGEKLFF
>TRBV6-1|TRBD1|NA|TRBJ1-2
CASSRPTGGDYGYTF
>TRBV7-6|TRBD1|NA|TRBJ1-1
CASSHDRGWNTEAFF
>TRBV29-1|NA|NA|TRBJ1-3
CSVVRGTGNTIYF
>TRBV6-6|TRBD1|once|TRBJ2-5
CASSSGQGRETQYF
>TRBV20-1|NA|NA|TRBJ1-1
CSAPQGTEAFF
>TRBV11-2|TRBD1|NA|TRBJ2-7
CASSLRTGNEYF
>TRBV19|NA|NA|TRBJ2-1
CASSIRGALGTEQFF
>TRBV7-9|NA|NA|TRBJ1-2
CASSLRGGVGQLYGYTF
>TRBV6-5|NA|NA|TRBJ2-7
CASKEGLIQYF
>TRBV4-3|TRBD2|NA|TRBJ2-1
CASSPRTSGGSSSFYNEQFF
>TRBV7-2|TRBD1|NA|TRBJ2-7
CASSSGTVYEQYF
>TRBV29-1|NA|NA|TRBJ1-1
CSVEGGLDEAFF
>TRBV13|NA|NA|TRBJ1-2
CASTGSYTPNYGYTF
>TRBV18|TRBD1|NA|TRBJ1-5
CASSRQGASGQPQHF
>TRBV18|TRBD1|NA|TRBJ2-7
CASSPPTGTEIYEQYF
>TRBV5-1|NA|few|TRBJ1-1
CASSLNGYGTEAFF
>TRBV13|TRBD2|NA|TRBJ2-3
CASSSLGLVGTDTQYF
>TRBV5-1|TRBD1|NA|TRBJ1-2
CASSPGTVTVWYGYTF
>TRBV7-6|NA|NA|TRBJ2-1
CASSLNLWNEQFF
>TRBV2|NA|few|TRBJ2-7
CASSWGGAEQYF
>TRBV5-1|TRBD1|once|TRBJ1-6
CASRGTGGSYNSPLHF
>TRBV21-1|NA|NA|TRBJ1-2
CASIMTGLDGYTF
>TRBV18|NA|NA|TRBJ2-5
CASSPMTWETQYF
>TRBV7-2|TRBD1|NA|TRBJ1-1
CASSPGTGGTEAFF
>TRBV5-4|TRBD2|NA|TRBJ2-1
CASSLPTGTSGPSSYNEQFF
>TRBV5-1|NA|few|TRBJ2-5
CASSLVAGNLQETQYF
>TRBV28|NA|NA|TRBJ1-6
CASSEGDNSPLHF